What follows are 14 T cell receptor beta chains derived from one specimen sequenced in a study of shared clonotypes between healthy human individuals. The protocol was immunoSEQ multiplex PCR, while the TCRdb copy is restricted to in-frame clones and leaves out a portion. Of 980,000 or so clones detected, 60% to 85% appear once; the ten largest clones hold about 1.5%. Sequencing input: memory CD4+ T cells sorted from blood. Subset denoted: CD45RA-negative fraction. These receptors came from a man between 18 and 29 years old in good health.

The CDR3 sequence is CAINQDRTLNGELFF. The CDR3 DNA reads TGTGCCATCAACCAGGACAGGACGCTTAACGGGGAGCTGTTTTTT. This rearrangement joins TRBV10-3 to TRBJ2-2; 7 bases are shared with TRBD1. The CDR3 runs to 15 residues. After removal of 7 bases from V and 7 bases from J, the junction contained 12 bases not matched to a gene. Germline V gene lookup returns CDR1 ENHRY and CDR2 SYGVKD.

This chain connects TRBV18 to TRBJ2-3; 7 nucleotides match TRBD1. Trimming at V came to 3 bases and at J to 1 base, leaving 4 bases not matched to a gene. CDR3 length: 15 amino acids. CDR1 and CDR2 from the germline V gene are KGHSH and LQKENI. In DNA, the CDR3 is TGTGCCAGCTCACCTTACAGGGGTGGCACAGATACGCAGTATTTT. The encoded protein is CASSPYRGGTDTQYF.

V and J are TRBV18 and TRBJ2-1, with 7 bases aligning to TRBD2. The CDR3 spans 19 residues. Looked up from germline, CDR1 is KGHSH and CDR2 is LQKENI. V lost 0 bases to trimming and J lost 3 bases; unmatched junction nucleotides: 14. CDR3 region: CASSPPPRGLDINYNEQFF. The CDR3 DNA reads as TGTGCCAGCTCACCACCCCCTCGTGGACTAGACATAAACTACAATGAGCAGTTCTTC.

The V gene is TRBV15, the J gene TRBJ2-1; D not certain. The germline V and J ends were trimmed by 0 bases and 0 bases, with 9 bases remaining between them. The CDR3 runs 16 residues. Germline CDR1 reads LNHNV; CDR2 reads YYDKDF (reference sequence). The CDR3 protein is CATSRDLAVSYNEQFF. The CDR3 DNA is TGTGCCACCAGCAGAGATCTTGCGGTCTCCTACAATGAGCAGTTCTTC.

This clone has just one count. The chain joins TRBV9 to TRBJ1-2; the D gene is possibly TRBD1 (5 bases). V was shortened by 0 bases and J by 3 bases, with 12 bases between the two germline ends. The germline V gene has CDR1 SGDLS and CDR2 YYNGEE. The CDR3 is 15 residues long. The DNA for the CDR3 is TGTGCCAGCAGCGTAGACGCAGGGTGGGACTATGGCTACACCTTC. Translated, it gives CASSVDAGWDYGYTF.

DNA for the CDR3: TGTGCCAGCAGTGACTACGTTACGCAGTATTTT. Translating it yields CASSDYVTQYF. J is TRBJ2-3 and V is TRBV6-4; D gene ambiguous. Germline lookup yields CDR1 MRHNA and CDR2 SNTAGT. The CDR3 consists of 11 residues. Deletions cut 1 base from V and 8 bases from J, with 4 bases between.

The chain is built from TRBV5-1 and TRBJ2-3, with 10 bases lining up with TRBD2. The CDR3 is made up of 15 amino acids. The germline V gene has CDR1 SGHRS and CDR2 YFSETQ. Unmatched junction bases numbered 4, after V lost 2 bases and J lost 4 bases. Here the CDR3 DNA reads TGCGCCAGCAGCTTACTAGCGGGGAAGGCAGATACGCAGTATTTT. Its protein product is CASSLLAGKADTQYF.

The genes are TRBV19 and TRBJ1-1, with 7 bases identical to TRBD1. The germline gives CDR1 LNHDA, CDR2 SQIVND (reference sequence). This CDR3 has 14 amino acids. Trimming cost V 7 bases and J 5 bases; bases outside gene matches: 10. The DNA for the CDR3 is TGTGCCAGTAACTATAGGGGGCAGGGGACTGAAGCTTTCTTT. Protein product: CASNYRGQGTEAFF.

The rearrangement joins TRBV6-1 to TRBJ1-1; D gene unclear. Trimming took off 6 bases at V and 5 bases at J, with 10 bases between the two ends. Germline loops: CDR1 MNHNS, CDR2 SASEGT. The CDR3 is 12 residues long. In DNA form, the CDR3 reads TGTGCCAGCAGGGCCTATGGTACTGAAGCTTTCTTT. Residues: CASRAYGTEAFF.

This chain connects TRBV6-6 to TRBJ2-4; TRBD2 is a possible D gene (7 bases). The germline V gene encodes CDR1 MNHNY and CDR2 SVGAGI (reference sequence). V was cut by 7 bases and J by 3 bases, with 16 bases left in between. CDR3 length equals 15 residues. CDR3 sequence: CASTTGGLGKNIQYF. DNA for the CDR3: TGTGCCAGCACCACGGGGGGCTTAGGCAAAAACATTCAGTACTTC.

This sequence joins TRBV12-5 and TRBJ2-7; a possible D gene is TRBD2 (6 bases). The CDR3 length is 15 residues. Germline CDR1 is LGHNT and CDR2 is FRNRAP. V was shortened by 2 bases and J by 0 bases, with 11 bases between the two germline ends. The CDR3 here is CASGLYGGNSYEQYF. Written as DNA, the CDR3 is TGTGCTAGTGGTTTGTATGGGGGGAACTCCTACGAGCAGTACTTC.

The V gene is TRBV5-1, the J gene TRBJ2-2; D possibly matches TRBD1 or TRBD2 (6 bases each). The V gene's germline CDR1 is SGHRS and CDR2 YFSETQ. The CDR3 extends over 14 amino acids. V was shortened by 6 bases and J by 7 bases, with 16 bases between the two germline ends. CDR3 sequence: CASKSTGADGELFF. CDR3 coding DNA: TGCGCCAGCAAATCCACGGGGGCCGACGGGGAGCTGTTTTTT.

Note on this clone: The same CDR3 can be traced to other DNA sequences in this sample. The J gene is TRBJ2-2, the V gene TRBV29-1; D uncertain. The V end lost 6 bases, the J end lost 2 bases, and 4 bases lay between the germline ends. The germline CDR1 and CDR2 sequences are SQVTM and ANQGSEA. CDR3 size: 11 residues. CDR3 bases: TGCAGCGTCCGAAACACCGGGGAGCTGTTTTTT. This codes for CSVRNTGELFF.

This chain uses TRBV7-9 with TRBJ1-2, with TRBD1 matching over 8 bases. The CDR3 consists of 13 residues. Trimming cost V 1 base and J 5 bases; bases outside gene matches: 0. Germline CDR1 reads SEHNR; CDR2 reads FQNEAQ (reference sequence). The CDR3 loop reads CASSLGTGYGYTF. The CDR3 bases are TGTGCCAGCAGCTTAGGGACAGGGTATGGCTACACCTTC.